These 11 T cell receptor beta chains originate from one sample sequenced in a study of shared clonotypes between healthy human individuals. Only in-frame clones appear in the TCRdb table, and some are missing; sequencing was by immunoSEQ multiplex PCR. The sample records 400,000 to 600,000 clones, about three quarters being singletons. Input material: PBMCs. These receptors all come from a woman in her forties in good health. Some clones in this sample may be carry-over from other donors' samples.

The chain carries TRBV6-4 and TRBJ2-7; TRBD2 agrees at 12 bases. After removal of 2 bases from V and 0 bases from J, the junction contained 11 bases not matched to a gene. From germline, CDR1 is MRHNA and CDR2 SNTAGT. The CDR3 has 19 residues. The CDR3 nucleotides are TGTGCCAGCAGTGACGGACAGGACCTAGCGGGAGGGAGCTCCTACGAGCAGTACTTC. The encoded protein is CASSDGQDLAGGSSYEQYF.

The rearrangement uses TRBV28 and TRBJ1-1, with TRBD1 matching 7 bases. Germline V gives CDR1 MDHEN, CDR2 SYDVKM. V shed 3 bases and J 6 bases; nucleotides not matched to a gene: 10. The length of the CDR3 is 15 residues. The CDR3 sequence is CASSFPGQAGAEAFF. CDR3 in DNA: TGTGCCAGCAGTTTTCCCGGACAGGCGGGCGCTGAAGCTTTCTTT.

Concerning this clone itself: One end of the junction varies from germline; a read error may be responsible. J is TRBJ2-7 and V is TRBV5-6; D is perhaps TRBD2 (5 bases). The CDR3 loop spans 14 amino acids. Germline V gene data show CDR1 as SGHDT and CDR2 as YYEEEE. As DNA, the CDR3 is TGTGCCAGCGGCTTATTGGGAGAGGACTACGAGCAGTACTTC. It encodes CASGLLGEDYEQYF. Complete variable domain (other parts from reference TRBV5-6 and TRBJ2-7): DAGVTQSPTHLIKTRGQQVTLRCSPKSGHDTVSWYQQALGQGPQFIFQYYEEEERQRGNFPDRFSGHQFPNYSSELNVNALLLGDSALYLCASGLLGEDYEQYFGPGTRLTVT.

The chain joins TRBV29-1 to TRBJ2-1, with a possible D match to TRBD2 (5 bases). CDR3 length: 14 residues. Per germline, CDR1 SQVTM and CDR2 ANQGSEA. V was clipped by 6 bases and J by 3 bases, with 15 bases between them. The CDR3 DNA is TGCAGCGTCCCCCCGGGGTTGGACTACAATGAGCAGTTCTTC. Encoded protein: CSVPPGLDYNEQFF.

V is TRBV5-1 and J is TRBJ2-3; TRBD2 matches at 8 bases. This CDR3 region has 15 residues. The trim removed 2 bases at V and 6 bases at J, leaving 8 bases unmatched. Germline loops: CDR1 SGHRS, CDR2 YFSETQ. The CDR3 coding sequence is TGCGCCAGCAGCTTAGTAGCGGGGTCCCAGGATACGCAGTATTTT. Encoded protein: CASSLVAGSQDTQYF. The full variable domain, in which reference TRBV5-1 and TRBJ2-3 provide the parts outside the CDR3, is KAGVTQTPRYLIKTRGQQVTLSCSPISGHRSVSWYQQTPGQGLQFLFEYFSETQRNKGNFPGRFSGRQFSNSRSEMNVSTLELGDSALYLCASSLVAGSQDTQYFGPGTRLTVL.

The gene calls are TRBV10-3 and TRBJ2-7; perhaps TRBD2 as D (5 bases). The CDR3 is made up of 14 amino acids. Germline V CDR1 and CDR2: ENHRY, SYGVKD. V dropped 3 bases and J dropped 3 bases, with 12 bases sitting between them. CDR3 nucleotide sequence: TGTGCCATCAGTGAAGGACTCGGCGACTACGAGCAGTACTTC. Its protein is CAISEGLGDYEQYF.

The chain recombines TRBV4-2 with TRBJ1-5; D remains ambiguous. Germline-derived CDR1 and CDR2 are LGHNA and YNFKEQ. V shed 1 base and J shed 3 bases, with 7 bases lying between them. This CDR3 has 14 residues. CDR3 amino acids: CASSQVENNQPQHF. As DNA, the CDR3 is TGTGCCAGCAGCCAAGTTGAGAACAATCAGCCCCAGCATTTT.

Concerning this clone: A clone one base away is much larger, so this may be a read error. In the same sample, other DNA sequences code for this CDR3. This rearrangement joins TRBV28 to TRBJ2-5; no firm D call. V lost 1 base, J lost 5 bases, and 20 bases lay in between. CDR1 is MDHEN, CDR2 SYDVKM, per germline. The CDR3 totals 17 residues. The CDR3 nucleotides read TGTGCCAGCAGTTTATTGGGCGTAGTGGGCACCACCGAGACCCAGTACTTC. The encoded protein is CASSLLGVVGTTETQYF.

This clone was counted a single time. The J gene is TRBJ2-5, the V gene TRBV20-1; 7 bases match TRBD2. The CDR3 is 11 residues long. Germline CDR1 and CDR2: DFQATT and SNEGSKA (reference sequence). The CDR3 reads CRGGNGKTQYF. The DNA of the CDR3 is TGCAGGGGGGGGAACGGAAAGACCCAGTACTTC.

The genes are TRBV19 and TRBJ2-1; D uncertain. There are 15 residues in the CDR3. The V gene's germline CDR1 is LNHDA and CDR2 SQIVND (reference sequence). Trimming stripped 1 base from V and 2 bases from J, with 9 bases between. Here the CDR3 reads CASSIVGQPYNEQFF. CDR3 bases: TGTGCCAGTAGTATAGTCGGGCAGCCCTACAATGAGCAGTTCTTC.

The chain recombines TRBV30 with TRBJ2-3, with unresolved D. Germline CDR1 GTSNPN, CDR2 SVGIG (reference sequence). This CDR3 region has 14 residues. V shed 0 bases and J shed 5 bases, with 12 bases lying between them. In nucleotides, the CDR3 is TGTGCCTGGAGTGTAGGCCTGATTGGAGATACGCAGTATTTT. This translates into CAWSVGLIGDTQYF.